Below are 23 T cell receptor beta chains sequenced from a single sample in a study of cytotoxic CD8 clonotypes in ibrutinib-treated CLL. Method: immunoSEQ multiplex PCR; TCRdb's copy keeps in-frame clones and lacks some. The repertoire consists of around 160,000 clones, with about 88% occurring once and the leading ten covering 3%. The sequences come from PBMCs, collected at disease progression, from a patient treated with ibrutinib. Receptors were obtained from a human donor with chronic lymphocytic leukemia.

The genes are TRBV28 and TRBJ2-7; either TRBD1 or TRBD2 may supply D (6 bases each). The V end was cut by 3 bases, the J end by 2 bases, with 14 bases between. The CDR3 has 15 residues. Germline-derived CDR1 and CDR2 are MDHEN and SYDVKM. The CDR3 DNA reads TGTGCCAGCAGTTTTGGGGGGCAGCCTACCTACGAGCAGTACTTC. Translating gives CASSFGGQPTYEQYF.

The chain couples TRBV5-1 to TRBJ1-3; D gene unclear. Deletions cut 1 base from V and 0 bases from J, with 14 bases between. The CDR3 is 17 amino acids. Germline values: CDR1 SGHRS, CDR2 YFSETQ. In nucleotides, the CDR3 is TGCGCCAGCAGCTTGTGGGGATCCTCCGTCTCTGGAAACACCATATATTTT. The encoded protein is CASSLWGSSVSGNTIYF.

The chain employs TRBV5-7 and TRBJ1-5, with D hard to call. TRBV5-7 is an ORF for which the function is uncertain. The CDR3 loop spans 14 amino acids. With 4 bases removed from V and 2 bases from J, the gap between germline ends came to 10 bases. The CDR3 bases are TGTGCCAGCAGCACCGGACGGTGCAATCAGCCCCAGCATTTT. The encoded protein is CASSTGRCNQPQHF.

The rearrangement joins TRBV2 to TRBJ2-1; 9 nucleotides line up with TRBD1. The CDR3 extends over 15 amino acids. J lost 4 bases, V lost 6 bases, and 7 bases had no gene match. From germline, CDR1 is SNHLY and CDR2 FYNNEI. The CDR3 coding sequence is TGTGCCAGCAGCCCCGACAGGGGGGGGTACAATGAGCAGTTCTTC. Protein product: CASSPDRGGYNEQFF.

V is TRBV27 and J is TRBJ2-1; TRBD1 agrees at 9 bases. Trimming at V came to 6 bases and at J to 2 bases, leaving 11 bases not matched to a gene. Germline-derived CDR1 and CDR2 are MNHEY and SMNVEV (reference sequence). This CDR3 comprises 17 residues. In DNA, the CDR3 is TGTGCCAGCAGCTCCGAATTCCGGGACAGGGCCTACAATGAGCAGTTCTTC. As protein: CASSSEFRDRAYNEQFF.

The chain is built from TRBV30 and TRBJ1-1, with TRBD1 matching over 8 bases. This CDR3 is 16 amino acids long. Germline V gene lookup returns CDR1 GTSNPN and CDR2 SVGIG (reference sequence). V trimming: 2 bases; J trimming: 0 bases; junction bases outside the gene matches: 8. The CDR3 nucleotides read TGTGCCTGGAGTCGAAAACAGGGGGTGATGAACACTGAAGCTTTCTTT. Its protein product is CAWSRKQGVMNTEAFF.

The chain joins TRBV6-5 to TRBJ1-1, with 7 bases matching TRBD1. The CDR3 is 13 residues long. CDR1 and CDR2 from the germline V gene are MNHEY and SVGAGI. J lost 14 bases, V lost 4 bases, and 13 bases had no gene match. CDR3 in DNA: TGTGCCAGCAGTTTGCAGGGGGTTGCCGGATCCTTCTTT. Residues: CASSLQGVAGSFF.

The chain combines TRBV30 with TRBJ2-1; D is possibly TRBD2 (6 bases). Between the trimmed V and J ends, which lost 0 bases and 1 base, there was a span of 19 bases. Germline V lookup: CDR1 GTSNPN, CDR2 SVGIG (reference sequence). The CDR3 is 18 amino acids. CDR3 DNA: TGTGCCTGGAGTGTTACCTTGTCAGGGACTGGTTCCTACAATGAGCAGTTCTTC. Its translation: CAWSVTLSGTGSYNEQFF.

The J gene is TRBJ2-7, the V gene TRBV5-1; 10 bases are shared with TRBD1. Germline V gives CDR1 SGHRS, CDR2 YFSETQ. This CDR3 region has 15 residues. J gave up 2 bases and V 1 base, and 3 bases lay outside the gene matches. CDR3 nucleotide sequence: TGCGCCAGCAGCTTGCAGGGACAGGGGACCTACGAGCAGTACTTC. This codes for CASSLQGQGTYEQYF.

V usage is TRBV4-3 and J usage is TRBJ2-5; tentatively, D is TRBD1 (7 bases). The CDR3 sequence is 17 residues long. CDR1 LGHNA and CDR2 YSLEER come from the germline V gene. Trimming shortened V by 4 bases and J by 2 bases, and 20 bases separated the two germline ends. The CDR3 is CASSPNRGGPLQETQYF. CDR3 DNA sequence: TGCGCCAGCAGCCCTAACAGGGGAGGTCCCCTTCAAGAGACCCAGTACTTC.

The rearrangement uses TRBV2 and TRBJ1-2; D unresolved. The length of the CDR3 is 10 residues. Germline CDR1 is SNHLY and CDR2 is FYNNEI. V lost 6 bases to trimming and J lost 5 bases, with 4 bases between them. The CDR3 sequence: CASRTYGYTF. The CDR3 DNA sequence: TGTGCCAGCAGGACATATGGCTACACCTTC.

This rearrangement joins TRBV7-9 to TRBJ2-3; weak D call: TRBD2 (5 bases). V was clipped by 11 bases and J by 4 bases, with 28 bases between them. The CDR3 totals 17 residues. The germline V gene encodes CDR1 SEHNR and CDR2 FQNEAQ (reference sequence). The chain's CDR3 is CAFHSAPSSIVSDTQYF. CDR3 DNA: TGTGCCTTCCATTCCGCCCCGTCTAGCATAGTGTCAGATACGCAGTATTTT.

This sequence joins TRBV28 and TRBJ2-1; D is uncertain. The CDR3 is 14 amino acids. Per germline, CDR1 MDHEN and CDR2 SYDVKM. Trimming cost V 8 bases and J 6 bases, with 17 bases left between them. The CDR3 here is CASDKTIFGNEQFF. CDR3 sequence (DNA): TGTGCCAGCGATAAGACGATTTTCGGCAATGAGCAGTTCTTC.

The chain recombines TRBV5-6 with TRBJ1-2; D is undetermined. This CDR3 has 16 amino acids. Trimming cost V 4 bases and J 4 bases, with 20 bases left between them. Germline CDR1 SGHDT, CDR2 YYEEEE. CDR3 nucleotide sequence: TGTGCCAGCAGCGAAGAGCAGGAGGGTCTATTCTATGGCTACACCTTC. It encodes CASSEEQEGLFYGYTF.

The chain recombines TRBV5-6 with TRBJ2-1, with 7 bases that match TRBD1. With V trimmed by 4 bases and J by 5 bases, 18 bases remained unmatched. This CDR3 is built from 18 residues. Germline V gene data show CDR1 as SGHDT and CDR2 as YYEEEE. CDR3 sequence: CASSTWSSGGVGDNEQFF. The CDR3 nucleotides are TGTGCCAGCAGCACCTGGAGCTCAGGGGGAGTGGGGGACAATGAGCAGTTCTTC.

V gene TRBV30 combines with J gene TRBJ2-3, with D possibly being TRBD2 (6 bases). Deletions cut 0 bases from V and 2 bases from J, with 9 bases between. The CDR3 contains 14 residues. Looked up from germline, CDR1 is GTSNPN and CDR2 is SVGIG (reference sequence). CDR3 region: CAWSVGGATDTQYF. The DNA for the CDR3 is TGTGCCTGGAGTGTCGGGGGTGCCACAGATACGCAGTATTTT.

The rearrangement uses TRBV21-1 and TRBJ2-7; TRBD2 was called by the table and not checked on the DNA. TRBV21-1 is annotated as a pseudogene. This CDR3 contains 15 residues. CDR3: CASEQRRGLGNEQYF. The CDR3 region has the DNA TGTGCCAGCGAACAAAGGAGGGGCCTCGGGAACGAGCAGTACTTC.

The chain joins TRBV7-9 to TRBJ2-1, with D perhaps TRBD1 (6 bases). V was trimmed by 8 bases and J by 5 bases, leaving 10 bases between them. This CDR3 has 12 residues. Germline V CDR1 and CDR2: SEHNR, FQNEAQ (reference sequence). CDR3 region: CASGTFDNEQFF. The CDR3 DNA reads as TGTGCCAGCGGGACATTCGACAATGAGCAGTTCTTC.

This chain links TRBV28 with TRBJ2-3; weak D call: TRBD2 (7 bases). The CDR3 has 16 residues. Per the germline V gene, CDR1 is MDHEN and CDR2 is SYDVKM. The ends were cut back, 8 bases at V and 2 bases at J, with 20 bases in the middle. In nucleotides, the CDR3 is TGTGCCAGCGGATCTAGCGGAGGGGGAATCACAGATACGCAGTATTTT. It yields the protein CASGSSGGGITDTQYF.

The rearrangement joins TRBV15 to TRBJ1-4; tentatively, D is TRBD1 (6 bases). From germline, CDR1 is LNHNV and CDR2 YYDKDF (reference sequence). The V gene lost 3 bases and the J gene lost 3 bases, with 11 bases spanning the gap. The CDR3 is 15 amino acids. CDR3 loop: CATSREQGSNEKLFF. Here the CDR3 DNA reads TGTGCCACCAGCAGGGAACAGGGTTCTAATGAAAAACTGTTTTTT.

The CDR3 region is CASSLLAGVQSRRETQYF. The CDR3 DNA reads as TGTGCCAGCAGTTTATTAGCGGGAGTGCAAAGTCGGCGAGAGACCCAGTACTTC. J is TRBJ2-5 and V is TRBV27; 9 nucleotides match TRBD2. Germline V gene data show CDR1 as MNHEY and CDR2 as SMNVEV (reference sequence). This CDR3 has 18 residues. V lost 1 base, J lost 4 bases, and 13 bases stayed unmatched.

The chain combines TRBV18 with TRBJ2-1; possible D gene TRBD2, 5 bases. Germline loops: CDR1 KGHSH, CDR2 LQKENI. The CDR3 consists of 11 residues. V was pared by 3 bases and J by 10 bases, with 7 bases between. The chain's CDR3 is CASSPLAEQFF. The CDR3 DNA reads TGTGCCAGCTCACCTTTAGCGGAGCAGTTCTTC. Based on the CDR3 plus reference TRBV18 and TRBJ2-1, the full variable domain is NAGVMQNPRHLVRRRGQEARLRCSPMKGHSHVYWYRQLPEEGLKFMVYLQKENIIDESGMPKERFSAEFPKEGPSILRIQQVVRGDSAAYFCASSPLAEQFFGPGTRLTVL.

The CDR3 sequence: CASSPGTPNTGELFF. CDR3 bases: TGCGCCAGCAGCCCCGGGACGCCAAACACCGGGGAGCTGTTTTTT. V and J are TRBV5-1 and TRBJ2-2; D possibly uses TRBD1 or TRBD2 (5 bases each). Deletions cut 4 bases from V and 2 bases from J, with 12 bases between. This CDR3 comprises 15 residues. From germline, CDR1 is SGHRS and CDR2 YFSETQ. Full variable domain (outside the CDR3, taken from reference TRBV5-1 and TRBJ2-2): KAGVTQTPRYLIKTRGQQVTLSCSPISGHRSVSWYQQTPGQGLQFLFEYFSETQRNKGNFPGRFSGRQFSNSRSEMNVSTLELGDSALYLCASSPGTPNTGELFFGEGSRLTVL.